The text below deals with one TCR beta chain. Its target is not known. This entry belongs to a study of CXCR3-negative and CXCR3-positive naive CD8 T cells. It was by 5' RACE with UMI labels that the TRB cDNA libraries were prepared. TCRdb reprocessed the 5' RACE reads and keeps a single row for each CDR3 protein, giving no DNA. The data include nearly 90,000 distinct CDR3 sequences; the top ten clones carry 0.82%. Study results and limitations: Naive CXCR3-positive cells had TRB CDR3s more hydrophobic than those of CXCR3-negative naive cells.

The sequence came from a human donor in good health. Some clones in this sample may be carry-over from other donors' samples. Sequenced sample: naive CXCR3+ CD8+ T cells from blood. The subset was: CD45RO-CCR7+CD27+CD95- naive CD8+ T cells expressing CXCR3 (TNR3+).

The CDR3 is CASRLEGRTEAFF. The chain carries TRBV5-1 and TRBJ1-1; no DNA is available, so the TRBD1 call from TCRdb remains unchecked. Germline assignment: CDR1 SGHRS and CDR2 YFSETQ. There are 13 residues in the CDR3.